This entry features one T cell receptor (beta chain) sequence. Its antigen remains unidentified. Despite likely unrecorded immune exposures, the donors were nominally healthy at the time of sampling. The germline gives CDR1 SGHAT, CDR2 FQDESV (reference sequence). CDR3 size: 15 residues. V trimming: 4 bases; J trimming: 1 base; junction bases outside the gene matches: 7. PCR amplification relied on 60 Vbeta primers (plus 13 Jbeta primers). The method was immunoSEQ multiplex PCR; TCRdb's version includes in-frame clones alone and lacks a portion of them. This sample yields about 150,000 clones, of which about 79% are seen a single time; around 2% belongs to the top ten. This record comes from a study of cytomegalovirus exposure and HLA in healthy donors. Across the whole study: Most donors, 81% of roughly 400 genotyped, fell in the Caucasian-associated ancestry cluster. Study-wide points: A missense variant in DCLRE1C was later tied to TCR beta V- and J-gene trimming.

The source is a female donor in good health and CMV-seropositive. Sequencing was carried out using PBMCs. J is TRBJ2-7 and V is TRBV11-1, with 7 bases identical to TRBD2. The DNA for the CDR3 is TGTGCCAGCAGCTATTCTGGCGGGGGTTCCTACGAGCAGTACTTC. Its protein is CASSYSGGGSYEQYF.